A selection of T cell receptor beta chains follows, all from one sample in a study of naive and memory T cell subsets. TCRdb itself ran the 5' RACE reads through MiXCR, one entry per CDR3 protein. The table shows roughly 48,000 distinct CDR3 sequences, with approximately 4.8% occurring only once. The receptors stem from a female donor in good health. Each CDR3 is given with its conserved first and last residue. D genes are given only for firm matches. Only part of the rows carry a size: once, few, many, or a class if the clone is expanded.

TRBV5-4	TRBD1	17	many	TRBJ2-7	TGTGCCAGCACCCCAATCAATAAGGTACAGGGGGCGAACGAGCAGTACTTC	CASTPINKVQGANEQYF
TRBV20-1	.	14	many	TRBJ2-1	TGCAGTGTTGGCCTTTGGGGGAGAGGCAATGAGCAGTTCTTC	CSVGLWGRGNEQFF
TRBV20-1	TRBD2	15	many	TRBJ2-7	TGCAGTGCTATTGCACTAGCGGGAATCACCTACGAGCAGTACTTC	CSAIALAGITYEQYF
TRBV10-3	.	14	many	TRBJ1-2	TGTGCCATCAGTGTGGGGGGGGCAGTCTCCGGCTACACCTTC	CAISVGGAVSGYTF
TRBV24-1	TRBD1	14	few	TRBJ1-4	TGTGCCACCGAAGGGACAGCAACTAATGAAAAACTGTTTTTT	CATEGTATNEKLFF
TRBV12-3/TRBV12-4	TRBD1	21	.	TRBJ2-1	TGTGCCAGCAGTCCACGGGACAGGGGCGGAGAGCGATGGTTCTCCTACAATGAGCAGTTCTTC	CASSPRDRGGERWFSYNEQFF
TRBV28	.	16	many	TRBJ2-7	TGTGCCAGCAGTCAAACAGAGCACTCTAGCTCCTACGAGCAGTACTTC	CASSQTEHSSSYEQYF
TRBV5-1	TRBD2	20	many	TRBJ2-5	TGCGCCAGCAGCTTGGTGGTGACTAGCGGGAGGACTCCGAAGCAGGCGACCCAGTACTTC	CASSLVVTSGRTPKQATQYF
TRBV20-1	.	12	many	TRBJ2-5	TGCAGTGCACTACAGGGTCAAGAGACCCAGTACTTC	CSALQGQETQYF
TRBV20-1	TRBD1	14	many	TRBJ2-7	TGCAGTGCTAGAGATTTGGACAGGGTCTACGAGCAGTACTTC	CSARDLDRVYEQYF
TRBV4-3	.	13	many	TRBJ2-3	TGCGCCAGCAGCCAAGATGCAGGGGATACGCAGTATTTT	CASSQDAGDTQYF
TRBV9	.	15	many	TRBJ2-1	TGTGCCAGCAGCGTTCGACTAGCAGGGGCCAATGAGCAGTTCTTC	CASSVRLAGANEQFF
TRBV6-1	.	15	few	TRBJ2-7	TGTGCCAGCAGTGAGTATGCACGGCCCTCCTACGAGCAGTACTTC	CASSEYARPSYEQYF
TRBV4-3	.	14	.	TRBJ2-3	TGCGCCAGCAGCGAAGGAGGTTTTCCAGATACGCAGTATTTT	CASSEGGFPDTQYF
TRBV12-3/TRBV12-4	.	13	many	TRBJ2-7	TGTGCCAGCAGTTCCCGCGGGTCCTACGAGCAGTACTTC	CASSSRGSYEQYF
TRBV20-1	TRBD2	14	many	TRBJ2-1	TGCAGTGCTATAGGGACTAGCGGATACAATGAGCAGTTCTTC	CSAIGTSGYNEQFF
TRBV6-5	.	13	many	TRBJ2-7	TGTGCCAGCAGTCGTGACATCGGCGGCGAGCAGTACTTC	CASSRDIGGEQYF
TRBV28	.	13	few	TRBJ2-7	TGTGCCAGTTTGCACAGGATGACCCACGAGCAGTACTTC	CASLHRMTHEQYF
TRBV18	TRBD2	19	many	TRBJ2-1	TGTGCCAGCTCACCATCCCCATTTCCCGCTAGCGGGGTGAACAATGAGCAGTTCTTC	CASSPSPFPASGVNNEQFF
TRBV9	.	16	many	TRBJ2-2	TGTGCCAGCAGCCCCTCATCATATCCAAACACCGGGGAGCTGTTTTTT	CASSPSSYPNTGELFF
TRBV5-1	.	15	many	TRBJ2-7	TGCGCCAGCAGCTTCGGGAGACCAGGCCCTTACGAGCAGTACTTC	CASSFGRPGPYEQYF
TRBV27	TRBD1	15	many	TRBJ2-7	TGTGCCAGCAGAAGACAGGGGTCAAACTCCTACGAGCAGTACTTC	CASRRQGSNSYEQYF
TRBV12-3/TRBV12-4	.	13	many	TRBJ1-5	TGTGCCAGCACCATCAGGGCTGATCAGCCCCAGCATTTT	CASTIRADQPQHF
TRBV12-3/TRBV12-4	.	14	many	TRBJ2-3	TGTGCCAGCAGTTTTGGGGTTATTCCAGATACGCAGTATTTT	CASSFGVIPDTQYF
TRBV19	TRBD2	15	many	TRBJ2-7	TGTGCCAGTAGTATGAAGTCTAGCGGCTCCTACGAGCAGTACTTC	CASSMKSSGSYEQYF
TRBV2	TRBD2	20	.	TRBJ2-3	TGTGCCAGCAGACGCCCCGGACTAGCGGGCTCCCCCGGCCAACGGGATACGCAGTATTTT	CASRRPGLAGSPGQRDTQYF
TRBV27	.	12	many	TRBJ2-7	TGTGCCAGCAGTTTAAAAGGGTACGAGCAGTACTTC	CASSLKGYEQYF
TRBV5-1	.	15	many	TRBJ1-1	TGCGCCAGCAGCTTGGACGGAAGAATGAACACTGAAGCTTTCTTT	CASSLDGRMNTEAFF
TRBV7-9	TRBD1	14	.	TRBJ1-1	TGTGCCAGCAGCTTAACAGGGGTGGGCACTGAAGCTTTCTTT	CASSLTGVGTEAFF
TRBV4-3	TRBD2	17	many	TRBJ2-3	TGCGCCAGCAGCCAAGAGCCTAGCGGGGCCCGCACAGATACGCAGTATTTT	CASSQEPSGARTDTQYF
TRBV29-1	.	15	many	TRBJ1-4	TGCAGCGTTCAAGGGAACAGAGCTTCAAATGAAAAACTGTTTTTT	CSVQGNRASNEKLFF
TRBV20-1	.	12	many	TRBJ2-3	TGCAGTGCTAGAGAAGGCGCAGATACGCAGTATTTT	CSAREGADTQYF